One and the same sample provided the 28 T cell receptor beta chains below, sequenced in a study of blood T cell repertoires in COVID-19. TCRdb's table, derived via immunoSEQ multiplex PCR, lists solely in-frame clones and lacks some. The sample yields under 300,000 clones, about 76% seen once. Sample: peripheral blood. These TCRs come from a woman aged 60-70 years with active or convalescent COVID-19.

The chain recombines TRBV5-4 with TRBJ2-3; a weak D match, TRBD2 (7 bases). V was pared by 2 bases and J by 7 bases, with 17 bases between. This CDR3 contains 15 residues. Germline values: CDR1 SGHNT, CDR2 YYREEE (reference sequence). The CDR3 DNA reads TGTGCCAGCAGCTTAGGGGGGGCTAAAGAATATACGCAGTATTTT. This sequence encodes CASSLGGAKEYTQYF.

The chain is built from TRBV14 and TRBJ2-3, with D perhaps matching TRBD1 (6 bases). The CDR3 totals 17 residues. Germline-derived CDR1 and CDR2 are SGHDN and FVKESK. Trimming took off 3 bases at V and 4 bases at J, with 20 bases between the two ends. The CDR3: CASSHVGPGVEADTQYF. The DNA of the CDR3 is TGTGCCAGCAGCCACGTAGGACCAGGGGTTGAAGCAGATACGCAGTATTTT.

This chain uses TRBV6-1 with TRBJ1-2, with D tentatively TRBD1 (5 bases). Deletions cut 0 bases from V and 2 bases from J, with 7 bases between. CDR3 length: 14 amino acids. The germline V gene has CDR1 MNHNS and CDR2 SASEGT. CDR3 nucleotide sequence: TGTGCCAGCAGTGAAGCCCCAGGGAACTATGGCTACACCTTC. Residues: CASSEAPGNYGYTF.

In this sample, this clone turned up a few times. The chain couples TRBV28 to TRBJ1-5; possibly TRBD1 for D (6 bases). CDR1 is MDHEN, CDR2 SYDVKM, per germline. Trimming removed 5 bases from V and 3 bases from J, with 17 bases in between. The CDR3 consists of 16 residues. Here the CDR3 reads CASSPLAGAVNQPQHF. CDR3 coding DNA: TGTGCCAGCAGTCCCCTCGCAGGGGCCGTCAATCAGCCCCAGCATTTT. The variable domain in full, completed from reference TRBV28 and TRBJ1-5, reads DVKVTQSSRYLVKRTGEKVFLECVQDMDHENMFWYRQDPGLGLRLIYFSYDVKMKEKGDIPEGYSVSREKKERFSLILESASTNQTSMYLCASSPLAGAVNQPQHFGDGTRLSIL.

This clone was detected only once. The sample contains more than one DNA sequence encoding this CDR3. The gene calls are TRBV5-4 and TRBJ1-1, with D possibly matching TRBD1 (6 bases). Germline V CDR1 and CDR2: SGHNT, YYREEE (reference sequence). CDR3 length equals 13 residues. Trimming cost V 3 bases and J 0 bases, with 6 bases left between them. The CDR3 sequence is CASSSGVNTEAFF. Written as DNA, the CDR3 is TGTGCCAGCAGCTCAGGGGTGAACACTGAAGCTTTCTTT.

V usage is TRBV6-2 or TRBV6-3 and J usage is TRBJ2-2, with TRBD1 matching 7 bases. Germline V gene lookup returns CDR1 MNHEY and CDR2 SVGEGT. There are 17 residues in the CDR3. V gave up 0 bases and J gave up 4 bases; unmatched junction bases: 8. The CDR3 here is CASSYSSQTGSTGELFF. The CDR3 region has the DNA TGTGCCAGCAGTTACTCGTCTCAGACAGGGAGCACCGGGGAGCTGTTTTTT.

The chain joins TRBV5-1 to TRBJ2-1, with a tentative D call TRBD1 (6 bases). The CDR3 sequence is 16 residues long. The germline V gene has CDR1 SGHRS and CDR2 YFSETQ. The V end was cut by 1 base, the J end by 6 bases, with 17 bases between. CDR3: CASSLTGTPKGNEQFF. The CDR3 DNA reads as TGCGCCAGCAGCTTGACGGGGACACCTAAGGGCAATGAGCAGTTCTTC.

The J gene is TRBJ2-5, the V gene TRBV9; D remains ambiguous. Trimming left V 2 bases short and J 3 bases short, with 14 bases between. Germline values: CDR1 SGDLS, CDR2 YYNGEE. The CDR3 sequence is 15 residues long. CDR3 in DNA: TGTGCCAGCAGCGTCACCCCGCGACGGGAAGAGACCCAGTACTTC. It specifies CASSVTPRREETQYF.

The chain couples TRBV11-1 to TRBJ1-3; D not resolved. Germline CDR1 is SGHAT and CDR2 is FQDESV (reference sequence). The CDR3 is 15 residues long. V lost 4 bases and J lost 0, with 10 bases in between. CDR3 protein: CASSYGLASGNTIYF. The CDR3 nucleotides are TGTGCCAGCAGCTATGGGCTAGCCTCTGGAAACACCATATATTTT.

The CDR3 DNA is TGTGCCAGTAGTGAGACACGACAGTCCACTGAAGCTTTCTTT. It yields the protein CASSETRQSTEAFF. The chain combines TRBV19 with TRBJ1-1; D is perhaps TRBD1 (5 bases). This CDR3 comprises 14 residues. The V and J ends lost 5 bases and 4 bases respectively, with 14 bases between them. Germline values: CDR1 LNHDA, CDR2 SQIVND (reference sequence).

The rearrangement links TRBV27 to TRBJ2-2; TRBD1 aligns across 9 bases. This CDR3 has 17 amino acids. Per germline, CDR1 MNHEY and CDR2 SMNVEV (reference sequence). The junction had 11 bases not matched to a gene; V was cut back by 4 bases and J by 5 bases. The CDR3 reads CASSYGGQGWVTGELFF. CDR3 in DNA: TGTGCCAGCAGTTACGGGGGACAGGGATGGGTGACCGGGGAGCTGTTTTTT.

The chain couples TRBV19 to TRBJ1-3, with D tentatively TRBD1 (6 bases). The CDR3 is 15 residues long. Germline CDR1 and CDR2: LNHDA and SQIVND (reference sequence). Trimming removed 5 bases from V and 9 bases from J, with 20 bases in between. Here the CDR3 DNA reads TGTGCCAGTAGTTCCCCGGCAGGGGAGGGATTCACCATATATTTT. The encoded protein is CASSSPAGEGFTIYF.

The rearrangement links TRBV19 to TRBJ1-3; no firm D call. Germline lookup yields CDR1 LNHDA and CDR2 SQIVND (reference sequence). The CDR3 loop spans 16 amino acids. Trimming stripped 2 bases from V and 0 bases from J, with 11 bases between. The CDR3 sequence is CASSILSRVSGNTIYF. The CDR3, as DNA: TGTGCCAGTAGTATACTTTCACGGGTCTCTGGAAACACCATATATTTT. The whole variable domain, remainder taken from reference TRBV19 and TRBJ1-3, is DGGITQSPKYLFRKEGQNVTLSCEQNLNHDAMYWYRQDPGQGLRLIYYSQIVNDFQKGDIAEGYSVSREKKESFPLTVTSAQKNPTAFYLCASSILSRVSGNTIYFGEGSWLTVV.

The chain combines TRBV5-6 with TRBJ2-1; D not resolved. This CDR3 spans 14 amino acids. CDR1 and CDR2 from the germline V gene are SGHDT and YYEEEE. Trimming shortened V by 4 bases and J by 1 base, and 9 bases separated the two germline ends. This CDR3 is CASSPVRSYNEQFF. In DNA, the CDR3 is TGTGCCAGCAGCCCTGTCCGGTCCTACAATGAGCAGTTCTTC.

The chain links TRBV2 to TRBJ1-2, with TRBD1 matching 9 bases. CDR3 length equals 14 residues. Germline assignment: CDR1 SNHLY and CDR2 FYNNEI. V lost 7 bases, J lost 1 base, and 4 bases stayed unmatched. The CDR3 DNA follows: TGTGCCAGCATCGGGACAGGGAGTAACTATGGCTACACCTTC. As protein: CASIGTGSNYGYTF.

This rearrangement joins TRBV5-6 to TRBJ2-5; 15 bases agree with TRBD2. CDR1 SGHDT and CDR2 YYEEEE come from the germline V gene. The CDR3 is made up of 15 amino acids. J was trimmed by 6 bases and V by 2 bases; bases with no gene match: 2. The CDR3 DNA reads TGTGCCAGCAGCTTAGGACTAGCGGGGGGGCAGACCCAGTACTTC. Protein product: CASSLGLAGGQTQYF.

This clone was seen only a few times. The chain combines TRBV5-4 with TRBJ1-1, with D tentatively TRBD1 (6 bases). Germline V gene sequence: CDR1 SGHNT, CDR2 YYREEE (reference sequence). The V gene lost 0 bases and the J gene lost 1 base, with 10 bases spanning the gap. There are 15 residues in the CDR3. The CDR3 loop reads CASSLDQGQNTEAFF. CDR3 coding DNA: TGTGCCAGCAGCTTGGATCAGGGGCAGAACACTGAAGCTTTCTTT. The variable domain in full, completed from reference TRBV5-4 and TRBJ1-1, reads ETGVTQSPTHLIKTRGQQVTLRCSSQSGHNTVSWYQQALGQGPQFIFQYYREEENGRGNFPPRFSGLQFPNYSSELNVNALELDDSALYLCASSLDQGQNTEAFFGQGTRLTVV.

The rearrangement links TRBV6-6 to TRBJ1-2; TRBD1 is a possible D gene (5 bases). The CDR3 has 16 residues. In germline, CDR1 is MNHNY, CDR2 SVGAGI (reference sequence). V was shortened by 7 bases and J by 3 bases, with 21 bases between the two germline ends. CDR3 bases: TGTGCCAGCACTTGGGGGGGATGGCCCGCGGACTATGGCTACACCTTC. Its protein is CASTWGGWPADYGYTF.

The chain links TRBV11-2 to TRBJ2-3, with TRBD2 matching over 13 bases. The V gene's germline CDR1 is SGHAT and CDR2 FQNNGV. Trimming took 1 base from V and 1 from J; bases not matched to a gene: 5. There are 18 residues in the CDR3. DNA for the CDR3: TGTGCCAGCAGCTTAGTACTAGCGGGGGGGCTGCGCACAGATACGCAGTATTTT. Residues: CASSLVLAGGLRTDTQYF.

V and J are TRBV21-1 and TRBJ2-1; no DNA check was done on the table's D call, TRBD2. TRBV21-1 constitutes a pseudogene. The CDR3 runs 17 residues. CDR3 DNA: TGTGCCACCCCCTCACGCGGTGGACTAGCGGGGGCCCATGAGCAGTTCTTC. Protein product: CATPSRGGLAGAHEQFF.

This clone occurred a few times. The chain is built from TRBV5-6 and TRBJ1-2; TRBD1 matches 10 bases. The CDR3 has 13 amino acids. Germline CDR1 SGHDT, CDR2 YYEEEE. V gave up 4 bases and J gave up 7 bases; unmatched junction bases: 4. The CDR3 DNA follows: TGTGCCAGCAGCCCGGGGGACAGGGGTGGCTACACCTTC. Protein: CASSPGDRGGYTF. The full variable domain, completed using reference TRBV5-6 and TRBJ1-2, is DAGVTQSPTHLIKTRGQQVTLRCSPKSGHDTVSWYQQALGQGPQFIFQYYEEEERQRGNFPDRFSGHQFPNYSSELNVNALLLGDSALYLCASSPGDRGGYTFGSGTRLTVV.

V usage is TRBV9 and J usage is TRBJ1-2; D might be TRBD1 (6 bases). Trimming pared 0 bases from V and 2 bases from J, leaving 11 bases between. Germline V CDR1 and CDR2: SGDLS, YYNGEE. The CDR3 extends over 15 amino acids. The CDR3 spells CASSVGGGANYGYTF. The CDR3 region has the DNA TGTGCCAGCAGCGTAGGAGGGGGGGCGAACTATGGCTACACCTTC.

This chain joins TRBV7-3 and TRBJ1-2; 7 bases are shared with TRBD1. The CDR3 has 16 residues. Trimming removed 5 bases from V and 6 bases from J; junction bases left unmatched: 15. Germline CDR1 SGHTA, CDR2 FQGTGA. CDR3 residues: CASSVSTGAGRDGYTF. For the CDR3, the DNA is TGTGCCAGCAGCGTCTCTACAGGGGCGGGTAGGGATGGCTACACCTTC.

The rearrangement links TRBV6-7 to TRBJ2-1; TRBD1 matches 9 bases. TRBV6-7 is marked as an open reading frame, function uncertain. This CDR3 region has 16 residues. V lost 4 bases and J lost 2; bases outside the gene matches: 6. The CDR3 spells CASSCSTGGTYNEQFF. The DNA for the CDR3 is TGTGCCAGCAGTTGCTCAACAGGGGGCACCTACAATGAGCAGTTCTTC.

This chain links TRBV9 with TRBJ2-7; 7 bases fit TRBD1. With 5 bases clipped from V and 1 base from J, the junction kept 12 bases outside the gene matches. The CDR3 consists of 16 residues. The germline CDR1 and CDR2 sequences are SGDLS and YYNGEE. The CDR3 coding sequence is TGTGCCAGCAGTGCCAATACAGGGGCGAATTCCTACGAGCAGTACTTC. This sequence encodes CASSANTGANSYEQYF.

This rearrangement joins TRBV5-1 to TRBJ1-1; a possible D gene is TRBD1 (5 bases). Germline V gene sequence: CDR1 SGHRS, CDR2 YFSETQ. This CDR3 contains 14 residues. With 1 base removed from V and 2 bases from J, the gap between germline ends came to 9 bases. Written as DNA, the CDR3 is TGCGCCAGCAGCTTGAGGCAGGGAAACACTGAAGCTTTCTTT. Encoded protein: CASSLRQGNTEAFF.

V is TRBV9 and J is TRBJ2-7, with D tentatively TRBD1 (6 bases). The V gene lost 0 bases and the J gene lost 3 bases, with 13 bases spanning the gap. The CDR3 length is 15 residues. Germline CDR1 is SGDLS and CDR2 is YYNGEE. DNA for the CDR3: TGTGCCAGCAGCGTAGCAGGGGCCCACGACTACGAGCAGTACTTC. Protein sequence: CASSVAGAHDYEQYF.

V and J are TRBV30 and TRBJ1-1; D remains ambiguous. Per the germline V gene, CDR1 is GTSNPN and CDR2 is SVGIG (reference sequence). The V end was cut by 0 bases, the J end by 5 bases, with 16 bases between. The CDR3 extends over 15 amino acids. CDR3 amino acids: CAWSVRGALITEAFF. DNA of the CDR3: TGTGCCTGGAGTGTACGAGGCGCCCTGATTACTGAAGCTTTCTTT. The full variable domain, in which reference TRBV30 and TRBJ1-1 provide the parts outside the CDR3, is SQTIHQWPATLVQPVGSPLSLECTVEGTSNPNLYWYRQAAGRGLQLLFYSVGIGQISSEVPQNLSASRPQDRQFILSSKKLLLSDSGFYLCAWSVRGALITEAFFGQGTRLTVV.